This entry concerns a single T cell receptor (beta chain). This sample is part of a study of blood T cell repertoires in COVID-19. Across the study: From the United States, Italy and Spain came samples of acute and convalescent COVID-19.

Symptom resolution, clearance, or two negative PCRs marked donors in Cohort 3 as recovered. Germline V gene sequence: CDR1 SEHNR, CDR2 FQNEAQ (reference sequence). The CDR3 has 13 residues. The ends were cut back, 5 bases at V and 3 bases at J, with 11 bases in the middle. Per the original methods: Nucleated cell counts were estimated from reference gene primer amplification. This table comes from immunoSEQ multiplex PCR, and its TCRdb copy is limited to in-frame clones, with some not included. V and J calls and clone size follow that table, whereas D and trimming were derived from the DNA. The table shows approximately 150,000 clones, with 80% to 90% occurring only once.

The rearrangement uses TRBV7-9 and TRBJ2-7; D is possibly TRBD1 (5 bases). This receptor was identified in a middle-aged man who had recovered from COVID-19. Sequencing was carried out using PBMCs or T cells enriched from blood (not recorded which). As DNA, the CDR3 is TGTGCCAGCAGCCCCCGGCAGGGCTACGAGCAGTACTTC. It yields the protein CASSPRQGYEQYF.